This passage covers 28 T cell receptor beta chains from one sample sequenced in a study of blood T cell repertoires in COVID-19. Produced via immunoSEQ multiplex PCR; TCRdb's table is partial and in-frame only. The sample shows 250,000 to 400,000 clones, roughly 88% of them seen only once. The source material was peripheral blood. The source of these receptors is a woman younger than 45 with COVID-19, enrolled during active disease.

This chain links TRBV12-3 or TRBV12-4 with TRBJ1-6; D not resolved. Trimming took 6 bases from V and 4 from J, leaving 7 bases between them. This CDR3 has 13 residues. The CDR3 sequence: CASRVDYNSPLHF. CDR3 DNA sequence: TGTGCCAGCAGGGTAGATTATAATTCACCCCTCCACTTT.

This clone was counted a single time. The genes are TRBV27 and TRBJ1-2; D gene unclear. V was trimmed by 3 bases and J by 3 bases, leaving 17 bases between them. Per the germline V gene, CDR1 is MNHEY and CDR2 is SMNVEV (reference sequence). The CDR3 has 16 residues. The CDR3 DNA sequence: TGTGCCAGCAGTTTGTGGTCAACTCGTCTAGACTATGGCTACACCTTC. This gives the protein CASSLWSTRLDYGYTF.

In its sample, this clone was seen a few times. The V gene is TRBV6-1, the J gene TRBJ1-5, with TRBD1 matching over 7 bases. The CDR3 loop spans 11 amino acids. Germline CDR1 and CDR2: MNHNS and SASEGT. V trimming: 2 bases; J trimming: 16 bases; junction bases outside the gene matches: 5. The CDR3 DNA follows: TGTGCCAGCAGTGAATTGGGACAGCCACATTTT. Translation gives CASSELGQPHF.

The V and J genes are TRBV2 and TRBJ1-2, with D possibly TRBD1 on 5 matching bases. Between the trimmed V and J ends, which lost 3 bases and 6 bases, there was a span of 14 bases. This CDR3 has 14 residues. Looked up from germline, CDR1 is SNHLY and CDR2 is FYNNEI. CDR3 sequence reads: CASSELRGTHGYTF. The CDR3 DNA reads TGTGCCAGCAGTGAGTTGAGAGGGACTCATGGCTACACCTTC.

The CDR3 loop reads CASSPTVSYEQYF. The CDR3 region has the DNA TGTGCCAGCAGTCCGACAGTCTCCTACGAGCAGTACTTC. The J gene is TRBJ2-7, the V gene TRBV6-2 or TRBV6-3; maybe TRBD1 (5 bases). The CDR3 has 13 residues. CDR1 and CDR2 from the germline V gene are MNHEY and SVGEGT. V was clipped by 5 bases and J by 0 bases, with 8 bases between them.

The J gene is TRBJ1-1, the V gene TRBV10-3; the D gene is possibly TRBD1 (6 bases). This CDR3 contains 13 residues. The V end lost 6 bases, the J end lost 7 bases, and 15 bases lay between the germline ends. Germline V gene data show CDR1 as ENHRY and CDR2 as SYGVKD. The CDR3 DNA is TGTGCCATCAGACTCGACCTAGGGGGTGAAGCTTTCTTT. Translated, it gives CAIRLDLGGEAFF.

V and J are TRBV11-2 and TRBJ1-1; a possible D gene is TRBD1 (5 bases). Looked up from germline, CDR1 is SGHAT and CDR2 is FQNNGV. V was clipped by 0 bases and J by 1 base, with 9 bases between them. This CDR3 is 15 amino acids long. The CDR3 DNA reads as TGTGCCAGCAGCTTAGATTACAGGAGGAACACTGAAGCTTTCTTT. Translating gives CASSLDYRRNTEAFF.

The CDR3 loop reads CATPGLAADTQYF. DNA of the CDR3: TGTGCCACCCCGGGACTAGCGGCGGATACGCAGTATTTT. J is TRBJ2-3 and V is TRBV2; the match to TRBD2 covers 11 bases. V shed 10 bases, J shed 6 bases, and the junction held 6 bases outside the gene matches. CDR3 length: 13 residues. The germline CDR1 and CDR2 sequences are SNHLY and FYNNEI. Complete variable domain (other parts from reference TRBV2 and TRBJ2-3): EPEVTQTPSHQVTQMGQEVILRCVPISNHLYFYWYRQILGQKVEFLVSFYNNEISEKSEIFDDQFSVERPDGSNFTLKIRSTKLEDSAMYFCATPGLAADTQYFGPGTRLTVL.

V and J are TRBV3-1 (or the pseudogene TRBV3-2) and TRBJ2-3; maybe TRBD1 (6 bases). The CDR3 has 12 residues. Trimming removed 3 bases at V and 10 bases at J, with 11 bases between. Germline values: CDR1 LGHDT, CDR2 YNNKEL (reference sequence). The CDR3 here is CASSHGGNAQYF. Here the CDR3 DNA reads TGTGCCAGCAGCCATGGGGGCAACGCGCAGTATTTT.

J is TRBJ2-3 and V is TRBV5-4; TRBD2 agrees at 12 bases. The CDR3 sequence is 16 residues long. Germline loops: CDR1 SGHNT, CDR2 YYREEE (reference sequence). Losses at the gene ends were 4 bases for V and 6 bases for J; bases not matched to a gene: 9. DNA for the CDR3: TGTGCCAGCAGCGATTCTAGCGGGGGGGCCCCGGATACGCAGTATTTT. Its translation is CASSDSSGGAPDTQYF.

The chain joins TRBV27 to TRBJ2-7, with D possibly TRBD2 on 7 matching bases. The V and J ends lost 3 bases and 1 base respectively, with 13 bases between them. Germline CDR1 and CDR2: MNHEY and SMNVEV (reference sequence). The CDR3 totals 15 residues. CDR3: CASSLGGAGSYEQYV. CDR3 coding DNA: TGTGCCAGCAGTTTGGGGGGGGCGGGATCCTACGAGCAGTACGTC.

This clone was observed a handful of times. The chain has TRBV11-3 and TRBJ2-2, with D possibly being TRBD1 (6 bases). Between the trimmed V and J ends, which lost 3 bases and 8 bases, there was a span of 10 bases. The CDR3 extends over 13 amino acids. Germline loops: CDR1 SGHNT, CDR2 YENEEA. CDR3 nucleotides: TGTGCCAGCAGCTTGGCAGGACAGGGGGAGCTGTTTTTT. Amino acids: CASSLAGQGELFF. Full variable domain (outside the CDR3, taken from reference TRBV11-3 and TRBJ2-2): EAGVVQSPRYKIIEKKQPVAFWCNPISGHNTLYWYLQNLGQGPELLIRYENEEAVDDSQLPKDRFSAERLKGVDSTLKIQPAELGDSAVYLCASSLAGQGELFFGEGSRLTVL.

The chain recombines TRBV5-5 with TRBJ2-3; D gene uncertain. The CDR3 covers 15 residues. CDR1 and CDR2 from the germline V gene are SGHKS and YYEKEE (reference sequence). The V gene lost 0 bases and the J gene lost 0 bases, with 8 bases spanning the gap. The CDR3 here is CASSLDPSSTDTQYF. The CDR3, as DNA: TGTGCCAGCAGCTTGGATCCCTCTAGCACAGATACGCAGTATTTT.

Concerning this clone itself: The same CDR3 also results from other DNA sequences found in this sample. The rearrangement links TRBV6-5 to TRBJ2-2; the D is unclear. V lost 2 bases and J 5 bases, leaving 6 bases between the germline ends. Germline CDR1 reads MNHEY; CDR2 reads SVGAGI. The length of the CDR3 is 13 residues. The CDR3 bases are TGTGCCAGCAGTTACACGGAGACCGGGGAGCTGTTTTTT. It specifies CASSYTETGELFF.

This chain links TRBV7-8 with TRBJ2-1; 8 nucleotides align to TRBD1. The CDR3 has 14 residues. Trimming removed 5 bases from V and 8 bases from J; junction bases left unmatched: 8. Germline-derived CDR1 and CDR2 are SGHVS and FQNEAQ. The chain's CDR3 is CASSHDRGGHEQFF. CDR3 DNA sequence: TGTGCCAGCAGCCACGACAGGGGTGGCCATGAGCAGTTCTTC.

The chain has TRBV27 and TRBJ2-1; 8 bases map to TRBD2. The CDR3 has 14 amino acids. Germline V gene sequence: CDR1 MNHEY, CDR2 SMNVEV (reference sequence). Germline trimming cut 4 bases from V and 3 bases from J; bases unmatched to any gene: 2. As DNA, the CDR3 is TGTGCCAGCAGTTACCGGGGGGGCTACAATGAGCAGTTCTTC. Translated, it gives CASSYRGGYNEQFF.

V is TRBV18 and J is TRBJ2-5; TRBD1 matches at 9 bases. Per germline, CDR1 KGHSH and CDR2 LQKENI. V was clipped by 3 bases and J by 2 bases; unmatched bases: 1. The CDR3 is 14 amino acids. The chain's CDR3 is CASSPGQGQETQYF. In DNA, the CDR3 is TGTGCCAGCTCACCCGGACAGGGGCAAGAGACCCAGTACTTC.

This clone was seen only once. The chain recombines TRBV7-9 with TRBJ1-4; perhaps TRBD1 as D (5 bases). The CDR3 consists of 13 residues. With 11 bases removed from V and 5 bases from J, the gap between germline ends came to 15 bases. Looked up from germline, CDR1 is SEHNR and CDR2 is FQNEAQ (reference sequence). CDR3 sequence (DNA): TGTGCCTCTAAAATGGGGGGGAATGAAAAACTGTTTTTT. Translation gives CASKMGGNEKLFF.

V usage is TRBV11-2 and J usage is TRBJ1-5, with a weak D call TRBD1 (5 bases). This CDR3 is 15 amino acids long. V was shortened by 1 base and J by 4 bases, with 11 bases between the two germline ends. Germline V gene sequence: CDR1 SGHAT, CDR2 FQNNGV. The CDR3 region has the DNA TGTGCCAGCAGCTTAGTCGGGGGGACTAATCAGCCCCAGCATTTT. It codes for CASSLVGGTNQPQHF.

The chain recombines TRBV12-5 with TRBJ1-6, with D perhaps matching TRBD1 (6 bases). V lost 6 bases, J lost 0 bases, and 15 bases lay in between. There are 17 residues in the CDR3. Looked up from germline, CDR1 is LGHNT and CDR2 is FRNRAP. The CDR3 spells CASGARGPSSYNSPLHF. The CDR3 DNA sequence: TGTGCTAGTGGCGCCAGGGGCCCAAGCTCCTATAATTCACCCCTCCACTTT. The complete variable domain, with remaining parts taken from reference TRBV12-5 and TRBJ1-6, reads DARVTQTPRHKVTEMGQEVTMRCQPILGHNTVFWYRQTMMQGLELLAYFRNRAPLDDSGMPKDRFSAEMPDATLATLKIQPSEPRDSAVYFCASGARGPSSYNSPLHFGNGTRLTVT.

The gene calls are TRBV27 and TRBJ2-7; 8 bases match TRBD1. J was trimmed by 3 bases and V by 5 bases; bases with no gene match: 9. Germline-derived CDR1 and CDR2 are MNHEY and SMNVEV (reference sequence). CDR3 size: 15 residues. The CDR3 nucleotides read TGTGCCAGCAGTCGAAGGCCAGGGGGCGGCTACGAGCAGTACTTC. Its translation is CASSRRPGGGYEQYF.

The chain carries TRBV4-1 and TRBJ1-3; D unresolved. The V end was cut by 2 bases, the J end by 4 bases, with 12 bases between. CDR3 length: 15 residues. CDR1 and CDR2 from the germline V gene are MGHRA and YSYEKL. CDR3 DNA sequence: TGCGCCAGCAGCCAATTCGGGGATCCCGGAAACACCATATATTTT. It translates to CASSQFGDPGNTIYF.

The rearrangement uses TRBV7-8 and TRBJ2-7; 10 bases fit TRBD1. The CDR3 runs 16 residues. The V segment lost 3 bases and the J segment 2 bases; nucleotides outside the gene matches: 7. Germline V gene sequence: CDR1 SGHVS, CDR2 FQNEAQ. As DNA, the CDR3 is TGTGCCAGCAGCTTTGTAACCGGGACAGGGGCCTACGAGCAGTACTTC. This encodes CASSFVTGTGAYEQYF. The complete variable domain, with remaining parts taken from reference TRBV7-8 and TRBJ2-7, reads GAGVSQSPRYKVAKRGQDVALRCDPISGHVSLFWYQQALGQGPEFLTYFQNEAQLDKSGLPSDRFFAERPEGSVSTLKIQRTQQEDSAVYLCASSFVTGTGAYEQYFGPGTRLTVT.

This chain joins TRBV6-5 and TRBJ2-1, with 9 positions matching TRBD2. The trim removed 0 bases at V and 3 bases at J, leaving 3 bases unmatched. From germline, CDR1 is MNHEY and CDR2 SVGAGI. This CDR3 has 16 amino acids. CDR3 in amino acids: CASSYSASGVYNEQFF. The DNA of the CDR3 is TGTGCCAGCAGTTACTCGGCTAGCGGGGTCTACAATGAGCAGTTCTTC.

DNA of the CDR3: TGCGCCAGCAGCTGGACGACTAGCGGATACGAGCAGTACTTC. This translates into CASSWTTSGYEQYF. V is TRBV5-1 and J is TRBJ2-7; 9 bases match TRBD2. There are 14 residues in the CDR3. CDR1 SGHRS and CDR2 YFSETQ come from the germline V gene. The V and J ends lost 3 bases and 4 bases, in that order; junction bases with no gene match: 5.

This clone was counted a few times. V usage is TRBV2 and J usage is TRBJ1-1; D perhaps matches TRBD1 (6 bases). There are 14 residues in the CDR3. V was shortened by 4 bases and J by 1 base, with 10 bases between the two germline ends. Germline-derived CDR1 and CDR2 are SNHLY and FYNNEI. The CDR3 protein is CASSGYRENTEAFF. The DNA for the CDR3 is TGTGCCAGCAGTGGGTACAGGGAGAACACTGAAGCTTTCTTT.

The CDR3 loop reads CAWSSGSGNTIYF. The CDR3 coding sequence is TGTGCCTGGAGTTCGGGCTCTGGAAACACCATATATTTT. This chain links TRBV30 with TRBJ1-3; D is unclear. V shed 2 bases and J shed 0 bases, with 5 bases lying between them. CDR3 length: 13 residues. CDR1 is GTSNPN and CDR2 is SVGIG in the germline V gene (reference sequence).

The CDR3 DNA is TGTGCCAGTAGTACCCGGACAGGTCTGGCCACAGATACGCAGTATTTT. Translating it yields CASSTRTGLATDTQYF. The chain employs TRBV19 and TRBJ2-3; 7 positions match TRBD1. The CDR3 runs to 16 residues. J lost 2 bases, V lost 4 bases, and 9 bases had no gene match. Germline loops: CDR1 LNHDA, CDR2 SQIVND (reference sequence).